Listed below are T cell receptor beta chains from one sample, sequenced in a study of T cell responses to AZD1222 COVID-19 vaccine. Produced via immunoSEQ multiplex PCR; TCRdb's table is partial and in-frame only. The table records 140,000 to 150,000 clones, approximately 86% of them present only once. The specimen was peripheral blood, collected 28 days after the second AZD1222 dose. The receptors derive from an adult who received the AZD1222 COVID-19 vaccine. The CDR3 runs from the conserved cysteine through the conserved F or W. A D gene is named only where the DNA matches it firmly. The size entry is marked missing in some rows and otherwise reads once, few, many or a size class.

NA	TRBV9	TRBJ1-1	once	TGTGCCAGCAGCGTAGAAAACAGGGTTAGGGACACTGAAGCTTTCTTT	CASSVENRVRDTEAFF
TRBD1	TRBV30	TRBJ2-1	NA	TGTGCCTGGAGTCCCCAGGGGGCTGGTGAGCAGTTCTTC	CAWSPQGAGEQFF
NA	TRBV7-6	TRBJ2-2	once	TGTGCCAGCGCAAATGATGCCGGGGAGCTGTTTTTT	CASANDAGELFF
TRBD1	TRBV18	TRBJ2-7	NA	TGTGCCAGCTCGTTCTCCGGGACAGGGGCGTCCTACGAGCAGTACTTC	CASSFSGTGASYEQYF
NA	TRBV24-1	TRBJ2-7	NA	TGTGCCACCAGTGGCCCCGCAGGCCCCTCCGAGCAGTACTTC	CATSGPAGPSEQYF
NA	TRBV6-2/TRBV6-3	TRBJ1-2	NA	TGTGCCAGCAGTTCCATGGTGACAGCCTATGGCTACACCTTC	CASSSMVTAYGYTF
NA	TRBV6-5	TRBJ1-5	NA	TGTGCCAGCAACCACAGGGAGGAGCCCCAGCATTTT	CASNHREEPQHF
NA	TRBV19	TRBJ1-2	NA	TGTGCCAGTCATCCGGGACGGGCTTTTGGCTACACCTTC	CASHPGRAFGYTF
NA	TRBV4-2	TRBJ1-2	NA	TGTGCCAGCAGCCTAGGCGAGGGGGGGAGATTTTATGGCTACACCTTC	CASSLGEGGRFYGYTF
TRBD2	TRBV19	TRBJ2-7	NA	TGTGCCACCTGGGACGGCTTAGCGGGAACCTACGAGCAGTACTTC	CATWDGLAGTYEQYF
TRBD2	TRBV9	TRBJ2-1	NA	TGTGCCAGCAGCGTAGCTTTTGCGGGGGGGTCCTACAATGAGCAGTTCTTC	CASSVAFAGGSYNEQFF
NA	TRBV6-5	TRBJ1-6	NA	TGTGCCAGCAGTTGGGACGGGCTCACGAATTCACCCCTCCACTTT	CASSWDGLTNSPLHF
NA	TRBV5-1	TRBJ2-1	NA	TGCGCCAGCAGCCCCCAGGGTGGGGGGAACAATGAGCAGTTCTTC	CASSPQGGGNNEQFF
NA	TRBV7-8	TRBJ2-5	few	TGTGCCAGCAGCTCCGGATCGGTCCAAGAGACCCAGTACTTC	CASSSGSVQETQYF
NA	TRBV5-1	TRBJ2-2	once	TGCGCCAGCAGCGTGTCCCTGGGCGTGAGGACCGGGGAGCTGTTTTTT	CASSVSLGVRTGELFF
NA	TRBV5-1	TRBJ1-2	once	TGCGCCAGCAGCTTGGGTGGGGAGGCCTATGGCTACACCTTC	CASSLGGEAYGYTF
TRBD2	TRBV7-9	TRBJ2-1	NA	TGTGCCAGCAGCTCAGCCGGGACTAGTAGCCAACTCTTC	CASSSAGTSSQLF
NA	TRBV18	TRBJ2-2	NA	TGTGCCAGCTCACCGAGACAGGTAAACACCGGGGAGCTGTTTTTT	CASSPRQVNTGELFF
TRBD2	TRBV27	TRBJ2-2	NA	TGTGCCAGCACCCGACTAGCGGGAGCCGGGGAGCTGTTTTTT	CASTRLAGAGELFF
TRBD1	TRBV3-1/TRBV3-2	TRBJ1-5	NA	TGTGCCAGCAGCCCCGGACAGGGACGTCAGCCCCAGCATTTT	CASSPGQGRQPQHF
TRBD1	TRBV30	TRBJ1-5	NA	TGTGCCGGATCCGGGACAGTTAGCAATCAGCCCCAGCATTTT	CAGSGTVSNQPQHF
TRBD1	TRBV6-5	TRBJ1-6	NA	TGTGCCAGCACCCCCAAAAGACAGGGGAATTCACCCCTCCACTTT	CASTPKRQGNSPLHF
TRBD2	TRBV6-7	TRBJ2-1	NA	TGTGCCAGCAGTTACCCTCAGCGGGGGGATTACAATGAGCAGTTCTTC	CASSYPQRGDYNEQFF
NA	TRBV5-5	TRBJ1-5	NA	TGTGCCAGCAGCTTGCTAGCGGGGGCCCCGGGTGGCAATCAGCCCCAGCATTTT	CASSLLAGAPGGNQPQHF
TRBD1	TRBV25-1	TRBJ2-5	NA	TGTGCCAGCAGTGAGGCGGACAGGCCGTCGGAGACCCAGTACTTC	CASSEADRPSETQYF
TRBD1	TRBV3-1/TRBV3-2	TRBJ1-6	once	TGTGCCAGCAGCAAAGGGACAGGGGTAAGATCACCCCTCCACTTT	CASSKGTGVRSPLHF
NA	TRBV12-3/TRBV12-4	TRBJ1-1	NA	TGTGCCAGCAGTTTAGGTCCGAACACTGAAGCTTTCTTT	CASSLGPNTEAFF
NA	TRBV2	TRBJ1-6	NA	TGTGCCAGCAGTGGGGGTAATGGGAATTCACCCCTCCACTTT	CASSGGNGNSPLHF
TRBD2	TRBV12-3/TRBV12-4	TRBJ2-4	NA	TGTGCCAGCAGTTTCTGGGGGGGGAACATTCAGTACTTC	CASSFWGGNIQYF
NA	TRBV6-1	TRBJ2-7	NA	TGTGCCAGCAGTGAAGGAAGTAGCGTCACCTACGAGCAGTACTTC	CASSEGSSVTYEQYF
NA	TRBV15	TRBJ1-6	NA	TGTGCCACCAGTACCGATAATTCACCCCTCCACTTT	CATSTDNSPLHF
NA	TRBV7-9	TRBJ1-1	NA	TGTGCCAGCAGCTTAAGGAGGGATCCCACTGAAGCTTTCTTT	CASSLRRDPTEAFF
NA	TRBV5-1	TRBJ1-5	NA	TGCGCCAGCAGCTTGACAGGACTGGATAATCAGCCCCAGCATTTT	CASSLTGLDNQPQHF
TRBD1	TRBV4-1	TRBJ1-1	NA	TGCGCCAGCAGCCAAGACCTAGGGACAGGGGGCGTTGGGACTGAAGCTTTCTTT	CASSQDLGTGGVGTEAFF
NA	TRBV19	TRBJ2-1	NA	TGTGCCAGTAGTCTCCACACGAATGAGCAGTTCTTC	CASSLHTNEQFF
NA	TRBV2	TRBJ2-7	NA	TGTGCCAGCAGTGTTACAGCCCGCTACGAGCAGTACTTC	CASSVTARYEQYF
TRBD1	TRBV28	TRBJ1-4	once	TGTGCCAGCAGTTCAGGGACAGGGGGTTATGAAAAACTGTTTTTT	CASSSGTGGYEKLFF